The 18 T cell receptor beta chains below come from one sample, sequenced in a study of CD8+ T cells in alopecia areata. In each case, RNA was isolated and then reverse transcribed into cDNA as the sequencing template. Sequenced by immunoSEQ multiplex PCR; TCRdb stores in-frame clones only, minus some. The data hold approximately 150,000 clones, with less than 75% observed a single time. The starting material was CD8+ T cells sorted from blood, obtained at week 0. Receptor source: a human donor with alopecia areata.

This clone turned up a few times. In DNA, the CDR3 is TGTGCCAGCAGCCAAGGGAAGAACACTGAAGCTTTCTTT. As protein: CASSQGKNTEAFF. The genes are TRBV4-2 and TRBJ1-1; D is ambiguous. Germline V CDR1 and CDR2: LGHNA, YNFKEQ. The CDR3 extends over 13 amino acids. The V end lost 1 base, the J end lost 1 base, and 4 bases lay between the germline ends.

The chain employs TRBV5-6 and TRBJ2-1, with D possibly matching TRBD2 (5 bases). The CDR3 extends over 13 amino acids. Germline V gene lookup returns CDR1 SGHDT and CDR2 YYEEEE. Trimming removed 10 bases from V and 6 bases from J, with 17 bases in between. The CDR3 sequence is CAAGPGLVNEQFF. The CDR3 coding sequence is TGTGCCGCCGGCCCTGGACTCGTCAATGAGCAGTTCTTC.

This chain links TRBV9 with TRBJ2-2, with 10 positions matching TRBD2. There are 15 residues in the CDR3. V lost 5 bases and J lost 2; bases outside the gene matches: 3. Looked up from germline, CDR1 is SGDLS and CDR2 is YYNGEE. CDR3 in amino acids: CASRTSGTNTGELFF. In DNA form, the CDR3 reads TGTGCCAGCAGAACTAGCGGGACTAACACCGGGGAGCTGTTTTTT.

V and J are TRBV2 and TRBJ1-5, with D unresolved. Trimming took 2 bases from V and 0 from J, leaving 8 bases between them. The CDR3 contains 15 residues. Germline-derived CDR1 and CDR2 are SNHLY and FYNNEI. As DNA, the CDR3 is TGTGCCAGCAGTGAAAAGGAATATAGCAATCAGCCCCAGCATTTT. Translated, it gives CASSEKEYSNQPQHF.

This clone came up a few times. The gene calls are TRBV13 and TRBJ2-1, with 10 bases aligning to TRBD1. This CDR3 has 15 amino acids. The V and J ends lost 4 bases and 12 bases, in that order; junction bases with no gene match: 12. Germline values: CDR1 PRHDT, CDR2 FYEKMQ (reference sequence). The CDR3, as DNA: TGTGCCAGCAGCTGGCCGGGACAGGGGATACAAGGGCAGTTCTTC. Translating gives CASSWPGQGIQGQFF.

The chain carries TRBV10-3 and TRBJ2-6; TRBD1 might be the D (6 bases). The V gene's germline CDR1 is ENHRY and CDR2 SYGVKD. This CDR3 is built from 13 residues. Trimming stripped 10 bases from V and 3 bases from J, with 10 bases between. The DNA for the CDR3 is TGTGCCAGTACAGGGAGTGGGGCCAACGTCCTGACTTTC. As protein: CASTGSGANVLTF.

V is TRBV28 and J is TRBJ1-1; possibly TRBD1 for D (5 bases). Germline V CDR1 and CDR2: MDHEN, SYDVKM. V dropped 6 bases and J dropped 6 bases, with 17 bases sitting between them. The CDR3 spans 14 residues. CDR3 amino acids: CASSPRNWGSEAFF. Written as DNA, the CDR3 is TGTGCCAGCAGCCCACGAAACTGGGGCTCTGAAGCTTTCTTT.

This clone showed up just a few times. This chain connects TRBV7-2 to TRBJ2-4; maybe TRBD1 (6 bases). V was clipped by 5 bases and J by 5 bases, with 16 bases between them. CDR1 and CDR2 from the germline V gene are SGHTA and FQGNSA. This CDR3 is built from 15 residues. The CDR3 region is CASSPGVGGQNIQYF. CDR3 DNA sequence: TGTGCCAGCAGCCCAGGGGTCGGCGGGCAAAACATTCAGTACTTC.

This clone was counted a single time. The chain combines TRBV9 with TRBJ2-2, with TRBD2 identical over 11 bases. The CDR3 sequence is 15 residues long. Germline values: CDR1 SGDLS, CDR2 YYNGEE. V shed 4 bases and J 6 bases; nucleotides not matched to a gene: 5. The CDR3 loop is CASSHSGGAPGELFF. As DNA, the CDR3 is TGTGCCAGCAGCCATAGCGGGGGGGCCCCCGGGGAGCTGTTTTTT.

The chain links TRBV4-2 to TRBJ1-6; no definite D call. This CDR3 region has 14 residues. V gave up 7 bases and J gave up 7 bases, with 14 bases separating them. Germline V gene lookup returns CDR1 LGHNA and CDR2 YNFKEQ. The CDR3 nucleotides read TGTGCCAGCACCCCGGACTTTGGCAATTCACCCCTCCACTTT. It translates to CASTPDFGNSPLHF.

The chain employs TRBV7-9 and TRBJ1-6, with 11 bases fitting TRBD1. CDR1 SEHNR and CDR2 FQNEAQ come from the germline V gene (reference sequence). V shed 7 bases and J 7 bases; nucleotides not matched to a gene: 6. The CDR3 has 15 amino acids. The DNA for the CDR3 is TGTGCCAGCATCGAGGGACAGGGGGTAAATTCACCCCTCCACTTT. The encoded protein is CASIEGQGVNSPLHF.

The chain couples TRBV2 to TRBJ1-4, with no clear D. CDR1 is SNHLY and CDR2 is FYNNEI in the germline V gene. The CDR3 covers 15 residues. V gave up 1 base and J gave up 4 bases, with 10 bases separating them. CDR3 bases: TGTGCCAGCAGTGAAGATGGGAAGCTTAATGAAAAACTGTTTTTT. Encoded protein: CASSEDGKLNEKLFF.

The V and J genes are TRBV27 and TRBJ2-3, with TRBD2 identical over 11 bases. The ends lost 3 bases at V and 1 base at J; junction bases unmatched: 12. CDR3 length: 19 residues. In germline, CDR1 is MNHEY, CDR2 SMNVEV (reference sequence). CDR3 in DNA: TGTGCCAGCAGTTTTGCCCCGCTAGCGGGGGGACGGGGCACAGATACGCAGTATTTT. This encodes CASSFAPLAGGRGTDTQYF.

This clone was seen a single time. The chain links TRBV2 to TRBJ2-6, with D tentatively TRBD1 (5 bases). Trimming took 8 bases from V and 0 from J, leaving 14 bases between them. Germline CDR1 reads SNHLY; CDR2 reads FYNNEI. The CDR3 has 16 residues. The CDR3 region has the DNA TGTGCCAGCCCCGGAAGGGGCGGCTCTGGGGCCAACGTCCTGACTTTC. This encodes CASPGRGGSGANVLTF.

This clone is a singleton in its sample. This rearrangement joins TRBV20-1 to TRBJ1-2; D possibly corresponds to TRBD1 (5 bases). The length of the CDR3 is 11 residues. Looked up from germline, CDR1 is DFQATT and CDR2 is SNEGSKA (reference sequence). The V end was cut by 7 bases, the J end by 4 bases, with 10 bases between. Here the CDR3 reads CSVNRFYGYTF. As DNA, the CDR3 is TGCAGTGTAAACAGGTTCTATGGCTACACCTTC.

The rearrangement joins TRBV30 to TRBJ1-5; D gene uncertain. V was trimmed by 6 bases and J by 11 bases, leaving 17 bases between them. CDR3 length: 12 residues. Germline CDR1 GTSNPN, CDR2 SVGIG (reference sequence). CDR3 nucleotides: TGTGCCTGTGACACGGGATCAGCGACCCAGCATTTT. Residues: CACDTGSATQHF. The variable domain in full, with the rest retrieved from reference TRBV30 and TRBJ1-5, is SQTIHQWPATLVQPVGSPLSLECTVEGTSNPNLYWYRQAAGRGLQLLFYSVGIGQISSEVPQNLSASRPQDRQFILSSKKLLLSDSGFYLCACDTGSATQHFGDGTRLSIL.

CDR3 residues: CAWNSRGSRQPQHF. The CDR3, as DNA: TGTGCCTGGAATAGTCGAGGGTCTCGTCAGCCCCAGCATTTT. This chain connects TRBV30 to TRBJ1-5, with unresolved D. This CDR3 has 14 residues. CDR1 is GTSNPN, CDR2 SVGIG, per germline (reference sequence). The V end lost 4 bases, the J end lost 6 bases, and 16 bases lay between the germline ends.

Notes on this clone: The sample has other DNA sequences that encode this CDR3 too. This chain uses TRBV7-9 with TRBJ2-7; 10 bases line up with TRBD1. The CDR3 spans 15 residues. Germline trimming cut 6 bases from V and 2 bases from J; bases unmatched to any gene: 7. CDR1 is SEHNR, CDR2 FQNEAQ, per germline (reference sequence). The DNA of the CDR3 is TGTGCCAGCAGTCACCGGGACAGGGGCGCCTACGAGCAGTACTTC. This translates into CASSHRDRGAYEQYF. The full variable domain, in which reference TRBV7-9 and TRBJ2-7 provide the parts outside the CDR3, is DTGVSQNPRHKITKRGQNVTFRCDPISEHNRLYWYRQTLGQGPEFLTYFQNEAQLEKSRLLSDRFSAERPKGSFSTLEIQRTEQGDSAMYLCASSHRDRGAYEQYFGPGTRLTVT.